This T cell receptor beta chain comes out of a study of shared clonotypes between healthy human individuals. Findings of the study overall: It was observed that approximately 5% of naive CD4 clonotypes were shared across a handful of donors. Large sequencing depth failed to make sorted-subset sequencing complete, rarefaction showed.

Generated by immunoSEQ multiplex PCR, the TCRdb table keeps only in-frame clones and is missing some. Of 950,000 to 1,200,000 clones detected, 77% appear once; the ten largest clones hold 0.7% to 0.95%. A word on this clone: Its cognate antigen is unknown. Other DNA sequences in the same sample also yield this CDR3.

This receptor was identified in a man aged 18-30 years in good health. Some clones in this sample may be carry-over from other donors' samples. The sequencing input was memory CD4+ T cells from PBMCs. The subset here: CD45RA-negative fraction.

CDR3: CASSPGLAETQYF. The CDR3 DNA sequence: TGTGCCAGCTCACCCGGACTGGCAGAGACCCAGTACTTC. The chain couples TRBV18 to TRBJ2-5; tentatively, D is TRBD2 (5 bases). Trimming left V 3 bases short and J 4 bases short, with 9 bases between. This CDR3 is built from 13 residues. CDR1 is KGHSH and CDR2 is LQKENI in the germline V gene.